The 24 T cell receptor beta chains given below trace back to one sample, sequenced in a study of T-cell memory formation after mild COVID-19. TCRdb re-called the 5' RACE reads through MiXCR, storing one row per CDR3 protein. The data contain around 150,000 distinct CDR3 sequences, around 13% of them singletons. The sequencing input was PBMCs or a T cell subset sorted from them (not recorded which). Receptor source: an adult woman who had mild COVID-19 (a few samples of this study predate the infection). Cell type and time point are not known.

This rearrangement joins TRBV19 to TRBJ2-1; no clear D gene. The CDR3 runs to 13 residues. In germline, CDR1 is LNHDA, CDR2 SQIVND (reference sequence). With 1 base removed from V and 10 bases from J, the gap between germline ends came to 11 bases. In DNA, the CDR3 is TGTGCCAGTAGTATAGCTCTGATAGGGGAGCAGTTCTTC. Its protein product is CASSIALIGEQFF. Combining the CDR3 with reference TRBV19 and TRBJ2-1 gives the whole variable domain DGGITQSPKYLFRKEGQNVTLSCEQNLNHDAMYWYRQDPGQGLRLIYYSQIVNDFQKGDIAEGYSVSREKKESFPLTVTSAQKNPTAFYLCASSIALIGEQFFGPGTRLTVL.

The gene calls are TRBV27 and TRBJ2-7, with TRBD1 matching 7 bases. The germline CDR1 and CDR2 sequences are MNHEY and SMNVEV (reference sequence). The CDR3 length is 16 residues. Germline trimming cut 4 bases from V and 2 bases from J; bases unmatched to any gene: 11. The chain's CDR3 is CASSSTGAIPAYEQYF. The CDR3 DNA reads as TGTGCCAGCAGTTCAACAGGGGCCATACCAGCCTACGAGCAGTACTTC.

This chain uses TRBV12-3 or TRBV12-4 with TRBJ2-3, with D unresolved. Trimming stripped 10 bases from V and 1 base from J, with 18 bases between. The CDR3 sequence is 15 residues long. DNA for the CDR3: TGTGCCATCCGCTCTCCAAACCACCGCACAGATACGCAGTATTTT. It is translated as CAIRSPNHRTDTQYF.

The CDR3 DNA sequence: TGTGCCAGCAGTCTACCAGCCGGGGAGCTGTTTTTT. This gives the protein CASSLPAGELFF. V usage is TRBV27 and J usage is TRBJ2-2, with D unresolved. The V end lost 5 bases, the J end lost 6 bases, and 7 bases lay between the germline ends. The length of the CDR3 is 12 residues. Germline CDR1 MNHEY, CDR2 SMNVEV (reference sequence).

This clonotype turned up a few times. The chain links TRBV9 to TRBJ2-3; TRBD2 matches at 15 bases. V lost 0 bases, J lost 2 bases, and 4 bases stayed unmatched. Germline CDR1 reads SGDLS; CDR2 reads YYNGEE. This CDR3 has 18 residues. The DNA for the CDR3 is TGTGCCAGCAGCGTAGCGGGACTAGCGGGAGGCCCCACAGATACGCAGTATTTT. This codes for CASSVAGLAGGPTDTQYF.

V is TRBV5-1 and J is TRBJ2-7, with D uncertain. Germline lookup yields CDR1 SGHRS and CDR2 YFSETQ. V dropped 0 bases and J dropped 7 bases, with 8 bases sitting between them. This CDR3 has 12 residues. The CDR3 DNA reads TGCGCCAGCAGCTTGGAGTGGGTGGAGCAGTACTTC. Protein product: CASSLEWVEQYF.

J is TRBJ2-1 and V is TRBV7-9; D gene uncertain. Germline V gene data show CDR1 as SEHNR and CDR2 as FQNEAQ (reference sequence). There are 12 residues in the CDR3. Trimming took 2 bases from V and 8 from J, leaving 7 bases between them. In nucleotides, the CDR3 is TGTGCCAGCAGCTTACTAGTGGATGAGCAGTTCTTC. Translating gives CASSLLVDEQFF.

This clonotype was counted a few times. This chain connects TRBV20-1 to TRBJ2-2, with D perhaps TRBD2 (5 bases). Germline V gene data show CDR1 as DFQATT and CDR2 as SNEGSKA (reference sequence). The V gene lost 3 bases and the J gene lost 0 bases, with 8 bases spanning the gap. CDR3 length equals 14 residues. The DNA for the CDR3 is TGCAGTGCTAGCGGGGTCTCGAACACCGGGGAGCTGTTTTTT. Translation: CSASGVSNTGELFF.

In this sample, this clonotype turned up a few times. CDR3 nucleotides: TGTGCCAGCAGCATTGATGACAGGGGCCTCTACAATGAGCAGTTCTTC. Translating it yields CASSIDDRGLYNEQFF. The chain links TRBV9 to TRBJ2-1; 8 bases match TRBD1. The trim removed 4 bases at V and 3 bases at J, leaving 9 bases unmatched. From germline, CDR1 is SGDLS and CDR2 YYNGEE. The CDR3 loop spans 16 amino acids.

The chain carries TRBV9 and TRBJ1-1; D unclear. Trimming took 4 bases from V and 1 from J, leaving 11 bases between them. CDR1 is SGDLS, CDR2 YYNGEE, per germline. This CDR3 comprises 14 residues. The chain's CDR3 is CASSFRWANTEAFF. As DNA, the CDR3 is TGTGCCAGCAGCTTCCGATGGGCGAACACTGAAGCTTTCTTT. The variable domain in full, with the rest retrieved from reference TRBV9 and TRBJ1-1, is DSGVTQTPKHLITATGQRVTLRCSPRSGDLSVYWYQQSLDQGLQFLIQYYNGEERAKGNILERFSAQQFPDLHSELNLSSLELGDSALYFCASSFRWANTEAFFGQGTRLTVV.

This clonotype was seen more than once but under ten times. J is TRBJ1-1 and V is TRBV11-1; D is unclear. Between the trimmed V and J ends, which lost 2 bases and 1 base, there was a span of 8 bases. Germline V gene lookup returns CDR1 SGHAT and CDR2 FQDESV (reference sequence). The CDR3 is 14 amino acids. The CDR3: CASSLPNKNTEAFF. CDR3 in DNA: TGTGCCAGCAGCTTACCAAACAAGAACACTGAAGCTTTCTTT.

The V gene is TRBV3-1, the J gene TRBJ2-7, with TRBD2 identical over 9 bases. The CDR3 has 14 amino acids. V lost 5 bases, J lost 3 bases, and 5 bases stayed unmatched. The V gene's germline CDR1 is LGHDT and CDR2 YNNKEL (reference sequence). This CDR3 reads CASSYSGGGYEQYF. CDR3 DNA: TGTGCCAGCAGCTATAGCGGGGGTGGCTACGAGCAGTACTTC.

The chain carries TRBV5-1 and TRBJ2-7, with 8 bases identical to TRBD2. Germline V gene lookup returns CDR1 SGHRS and CDR2 YFSETQ. The junction had 4 bases not matched to a gene; V was cut back by 4 bases and J by 1 base. This CDR3 has 14 residues. CDR3 in amino acids: CASSQGLVSYEQYF. CDR3 coding DNA: TGCGCCAGCAGCCAGGGACTAGTGTCCTACGAGCAGTACTTC.

In this sample, this clonotype turned up a few times. The chain is built from TRBV5-1 and TRBJ1-5, with D possibly TRBD1 on 5 matching bases. The CDR3 runs to 16 residues. From germline, CDR1 is SGHRS and CDR2 YFSETQ. V lost 2 bases and J lost 2, with 14 bases in between. The CDR3 nucleotides are TGCGCCAGCAGCTTTGGCCATGGGGACGGCAATCAGCCCCAGCATTTT. Amino acids: CASSFGHGDGNQPQHF.

This clonotype showed up just a few times. This chain connects TRBV7-9 to TRBJ2-7; 7 nucleotides align to TRBD2. The trim removed 1 base at V and 2 bases at J, leaving 8 bases unmatched. Per the germline V gene, CDR1 is SEHNR and CDR2 is FQNEAQ (reference sequence). The CDR3 length is 16 residues. The CDR3 protein is CASSLGGGGSPYEQYF. CDR3 coding DNA: TGTGCCAGCAGCTTAGGGGGCGGGGGTTCCCCCTACGAGCAGTACTTC.

In its sample, this clonotype was seen a few times. The chain carries TRBV11-2 and TRBJ2-1; 8 positions agree with TRBD2. CDR1 and CDR2 from the germline V gene are SGHAT and FQNNGV. With V trimmed by 2 bases and J by 3 bases, 3 bases remained unmatched. CDR3 length equals 15 residues. The CDR3 region has the DNA TGTGCCAGCAGCTTACCGGGACTAGGCTACAATGAGCAGTTCTTC. Encoded protein: CASSLPGLGYNEQFF.

The gene calls are TRBV23-1 and TRBJ2-7; D gene ambiguous. TRBV23-1 is sorted into the ORF group, with uncertain function. V was shortened by 11 bases and J by 1 base, with 0 bases between the two germline ends. The CDR3 length is 8 residues. The DNA of the CDR3 is TGCGCCTCCTACGAGCAGTACTTC. Translating gives CASYEQYF.

This clonotype showed up just a few times. The J gene is TRBJ2-7, the V gene TRBV24-1, with D possibly matching TRBD1 (6 bases). Germline-derived CDR1 and CDR2 are KGHDR and SFDVKD. This CDR3 spans 13 amino acids. V was cut by 7 bases and J by 0 bases, with 9 bases left in between. CDR3 in DNA: TGTGCCACCAGCCTGACAGGCTCCTACGAGCAGTACTTC. As protein: CATSLTGSYEQYF.

J is TRBJ2-1 and V is TRBV12-3 or TRBV12-4, with TRBD2 matching 10 bases. The V segment lost 1 base and the J segment 6 bases; nucleotides outside the gene matches: 3. The CDR3 loop spans 15 amino acids. The CDR3 region is CASSLGTSGINEQFF. Written as DNA, the CDR3 is TGTGCCAGCAGTTTAGGGACTAGCGGCATCAATGAGCAGTTCTTC.

This clonotype has a count of ten or more. The chain recombines TRBV7-9 with TRBJ2-1, with 10 bases that match TRBD2. Germline V gene data show CDR1 as SEHNR and CDR2 as FQNEAQ (reference sequence). CDR3 length: 17 amino acids. Unmatched junction bases numbered 12, after V lost 5 bases and J lost 5 bases. The CDR3 DNA reads TGTGCCAGCAGCCGCAGGGGCCTAGCGGGAGACAACAATGAGCAGTTCTTC. It translates to CASSRRGLAGDNNEQFF.

This clonotype came up a few times. The chain has TRBV20-1 and TRBJ2-2; 7 bases fit TRBD1. The length of the CDR3 is 14 residues. Germline CDR1 reads DFQATT; CDR2 reads SNEGSKA (reference sequence). The ends lost 6 bases at V and 5 bases at J; junction bases unmatched: 9. In DNA, the CDR3 is TGCAGTGCGATGGACAGGAGGAGTACCGGGGAGCTGTTTTTT. This translates into CSAMDRRSTGELFF.

The J gene is TRBJ2-5, the V gene TRBV19; 7 bases agree with TRBD2. Germline V gene sequence: CDR1 LNHDA, CDR2 SQIVND (reference sequence). J was trimmed by 5 bases and V by 10 bases; bases with no gene match: 4. This CDR3 is 11 amino acids long. The CDR3 protein is CANQGGETQYF. CDR3 DNA sequence: TGTGCCAACCAGGGAGGGGAGACCCAGTACTTC. Full variable domain (outside the CDR3, taken from reference TRBV19 and TRBJ2-5): DGGITQSPKYLFRKEGQNVTLSCEQNLNHDAMYWYRQDPGQGLRLIYYSQIVNDFQKGDIAEGYSVSREKKESFPLTVTSAQKNPTAFYLCANQGGETQYFGPGTRLLVL.

This clonotype was detected a few times. The chain recombines TRBV29-1 with TRBJ2-1; TRBD2 matches 10 bases. The CDR3 contains 16 residues. Germline V gene data show CDR1 as SQVTM and CDR2 as ANQGSEA. Unmatched junction bases numbered 14, after V lost 7 bases and J lost 5 bases. The CDR3 sequence is CSARPWASGGDNEQFF. DNA of the CDR3: TGCAGCGCCCGCCCCTGGGCTAGCGGGGGAGACAATGAGCAGTTCTTC.

This CDR3 is CASGAGTIYEQYF. CDR3 DNA: TGTGCCAGCGGGGCAGGGACGATATACGAGCAGTACTTC. The rearrangement links TRBV27 to TRBJ2-7; D possibly uses TRBD1 or TRBD2 (5 bases each). The CDR3 spans 13 residues. Between the trimmed V and J ends, which lost 8 bases and 4 bases, there was a span of 15 bases. In germline, CDR1 is MNHEY, CDR2 SMNVEV (reference sequence).